This T cell receptor (beta chain) was captured in a study of human T cells and chemical hapten exposure. Overall study results and limits: TCRs above 1 in 1000 frequency did not change with DPC sensitization.

A word on this clonotype: The antigen is undetermined.

In the original analysis: The median was about 96,000 TCRs per sample, ranging roughly 23,224 to 690,600. TCRdb re-derived calls from the RACE reads in MiXCR, one entry per CDR3 protein. These V and J calls originate from TCRdb's pipeline instead of the authors' own analysis. The sample records 270,000 or so distinct CDR3 sequences, just under 8% being singletons. Time point defined: pre-sensitization, week 0. The treatment: therapeutic diphenylcyclopropenone sensitization with weekly scalp DPC. The study drew its donors from alopecia patients who were 18 to 70 years old and suitable for DPC. The ends were cut back, 2 bases at V and 7 bases at J, with 14 bases in the middle. From germline, CDR1 is MDHEN and CDR2 SYDVKM. The CDR3 has 15 amino acids.

Source: whole blood, taken in connection with sensitization to the hapten diphenylcyclopropenone (DPC). The TCR was taken from a man aged 18 to 30 with alopecia areata. Some clones in this sample may be carry-over from other donors' samples. J is TRBJ1-4 and V is TRBV28; D perhaps matches TRBD1 (5 bases). Written as DNA, the CDR3 is TGTGCCAGCAGTTTACGGACCCTCGGGGGTGAAAAACTGTTTTTT. Protein sequence: CASSLRTLGGEKLFF. Complete variable domain (other parts from reference TRBV28 and TRBJ1-4): DVKVTQSSRYLVKRTGEKVFLECVQDMDHENMFWYRQDPGLGLRLIYFSYDVKMKEKGDIPEGYSVSREKKERFSLILESASTNQTSMYLCASSLRTLGGEKLFFGSGTQLSVL.